This TCR beta chain was retrieved from a study of Graves' ophthalmopathy and Graves' hyperthyroidism. Study information: At the time of initial diagnosis and before any treatment, peripheral blood was collected.

The CDR3 is 14 residues long. V gave up 4 bases and J gave up 6 bases, with 15 bases separating them. Germline CDR1 is LNHDA and CDR2 is SQIVND (reference sequence). Using RNA transcripts, the TCR beta CDR3 regions were amplified. The first-round RT-PCR employed HTBI primers together with the Qiagen OneStep RT-PCR kit. A multiplex PCR was then performed as the second round. MiXCR, run by TCRdb on the multiplex PCR reads, gives a single entry per CDR3 protein. Of 220,000 or so distinct CDR3 sequences detected, 20% to 25% appear once; the ten largest clones hold 43%. The study's findings and limits: Predictions made by the model for ophthalmopathy progression reached more than 55% sensitivity and approximately 78% specificity.

This clonotype was found many times. Its antigen is currently unknown. Ophthalmopathy-affected donors exhibited moderate-to-severe activity, CAS ≥3, NOSPECS ≥4, and duration under 3 months. None of the included patients had other autoimmune diseases, uncontrolled infections, pregnancy or lactation, as these led to exclusion. The chain recombines TRBV19 with TRBJ1-1; D ambiguous. Input material: peripheral blood. The receptor was derived from a woman aged 45-59 years with Graves' ophthalmopathy. CDR3 amino acids: CASSTVSTSSEAFF. For the CDR3, the DNA is TGTGCCAGTAGTACCGTCAGTACTTCCTCTGAAGCTTTCTTT.